These 13 T cell receptor beta chains originate from one sample sequenced in a study of cytomegalovirus exposure and HLA in healthy donors. With 60 Vbeta and 13 Jbeta primers, the PCR was carried out. Sequenced by immunoSEQ multiplex PCR; TCRdb stores in-frame clones only, minus some. The data hold some 70,000 clones, with roughly 80% observed a single time. Source material: PBMCs. The source is a woman aged 45-60 years in good health and CMV-seronegative.

The chain carries TRBV9 and TRBJ2-3; possibly TRBD1 for D (6 bases). Germline CDR1 reads SGDLS; CDR2 reads YYNGEE. V shed 0 bases and J shed 2 bases, with 10 bases lying between them. The CDR3 contains 15 residues. CDR3 sequence (DNA): TGTGCCAGCAGCGTAGGGGCAGGGGACACAGATACGCAGTATTTT. Its translation is CASSVGAGDTDTQYF.

This clone was detected once. This rearrangement joins TRBV5-1 to TRBJ2-2; D possibly corresponds to TRBD1 (6 bases). The CDR3 has 16 amino acids. The V and J ends lost 2 bases and 4 bases respectively, with 15 bases between them. CDR1 is SGHRS, CDR2 YFSETQ, per germline. The CDR3 loop is CASSLPHTGLTGELFF. In nucleotides, the CDR3 is TGCGCCAGCAGCTTACCTCATACAGGGCTCACCGGGGAGCTGTTTTTT.

J is TRBJ2-2 and V is TRBV2, with 9 bases aligning to TRBD1. After removal of 7 bases from V and 2 bases from J, the junction contained 5 bases not matched to a gene. This CDR3 region has 15 residues. Germline CDR1 is SNHLY and CDR2 is FYNNEI. CDR3 nucleotide sequence: TGTGCCAGCACTTCGACAGGGGGAAACACCGGGGAGCTGTTTTTT. Translated: CASTSTGGNTGELFF.

V gene TRBV29-1 combines with J gene TRBJ2-7; no reliable D call. The V gene lost 4 bases and the J gene lost 0 bases, with 7 bases spanning the gap. From germline, CDR1 is SQVTM and CDR2 ANQGSEA. CDR3 length: 12 residues. CDR3 sequence (DNA): TGCAGCGTTGTGGTTAGCTCCTACGAGCAGTACTTC. Protein product: CSVVVSSYEQYF.

CDR3 loop: CASSPRADKSEAFF. CDR3 bases: TGTGCCAGCAGCCCTAGGGCGGACAAATCTGAAGCTTTCTTT. The chain uses TRBV7-2 and TRBJ1-1; a possible D gene is TRBD1 (5 bases). CDR3 length equals 14 residues. The germline CDR1 and CDR2 sequences are SGHTA and FQGNSA. The V gene lost 5 bases and the J gene lost 6 bases, with 16 bases spanning the gap. Full variable domain (missing parts from reference TRBV7-2 and TRBJ1-1): GAGVSQSPSNKVTEKGKDVELRCDPISGHTALYWYRQSLGQGLEFLIYFQGNSAPDKSGLPSDRFSAERTGGSVSTLTIQRTQQEDSAVYLCASSPRADKSEAFFGQGTRLTVV.

This rearrangement joins TRBV4-1 to TRBJ2-7; possible D gene TRBD2, 5 bases. Trimming took off 4 bases at V and 4 bases at J, with 14 bases between the two ends. Per germline, CDR1 MGHRA and CDR2 YSYEKL. The CDR3 covers 14 residues. The CDR3 DNA sequence: TGCGCCAGCAGCCCGAGGGCAACCACATACGAGCAGTACTTC. It specifies CASSPRATTYEQYF.

About this clone itself: Since the CDR3 does not end with the conserved phenylalanine or tryptophan, this likely comes from a read error. V and J are TRBV4-1 and TRBJ1-2; D is possibly TRBD1 (6 bases). The CDR3 runs 15 residues. CDR1 is MGHRA and CDR2 is YSYEKL in the germline V gene. Trimming shortened V by 1 base and J by 4 bases, and 13 bases separated the two germline ends. Here the CDR3 reads CASSQVIGGPYGYTL. CDR3 bases: TGCGCCAGCAGCCAAGTAATTGGGGGCCCCTATGGCTACACCCTC.

CDR3 nucleotides: TGTGCCAGCAGCTCGGACTCCCTCAGCGGGGAGCTGTTTTTT. Translating it yields CASSSDSLSGELFF. This chain uses TRBV9 with TRBJ2-2; possibly TRBD2 for D (5 bases). Trimming pared 4 bases from V and 7 bases from J, leaving 14 bases between. The germline CDR1 and CDR2 sequences are SGDLS and YYNGEE. CDR3 length: 14 residues.

The chain carries TRBV7-3 and TRBJ2-3; D remains unclear. Looked up from germline, CDR1 is SGHTA and CDR2 is FQGTGA. The CDR3 loop spans 14 amino acids. V lost 2 bases and J 6 bases, leaving 12 bases between the germline ends. The DNA of the CDR3 is TGTGCCAGCAGCTTAGGTCACAACCTTGATACGCAGTATTTT. Translated, it gives CASSLGHNLDTQYF.

J is TRBJ2-5 and V is TRBV5-6; TRBD1 aligns across 7 bases. The CDR3 loop spans 14 amino acids. The ends lost 2 bases at V and 2 bases at J; junction bases unmatched: 3. Germline V gene sequence: CDR1 SGHDT, CDR2 YYEEEE. CDR3 DNA sequence: TGTGCCAGCAGCTTCGGGACAGAGCAAGAGACCCAGTACTTC. This sequence encodes CASSFGTEQETQYF.

This clone was seen a handful of times. The chain has TRBV5-6 and TRBJ1-1, with D tentatively TRBD1 (5 bases). Germline V gives CDR1 SGHDT, CDR2 YYEEEE. The CDR3 runs to 14 residues. Trimming shortened V by 1 base and J by 6 bases, and 13 bases separated the two germline ends. DNA for the CDR3: TGTGCCAGCAGCTTGATTCGGCAGGGCGCTGAAGCTTTCTTT. Translating it yields CASSLIRQGAEAFF. Looking up the rest from reference TRBV5-6 and TRBJ1-1 gives the full variable domain: DAGVTQSPTHLIKTRGQQVTLRCSPKSGHDTVSWYQQALGQGPQFIFQYYEEEERQRGNFPDRFSGHQFPNYSSELNVNALLLGDSALYLCASSLIRQGAEAFFGQGTRLTVV.

The V call is TRBV19, the J call TRBJ2-5, with a possible D match to TRBD1 (5 bases). The germline gives CDR1 LNHDA, CDR2 SQIVND (reference sequence). Trimming took 4 bases from V and 3 from J, leaving 9 bases between them. The CDR3 totals 13 residues. The CDR3 coding sequence is TGTGCCAGTAGTACTCGACAGAAAGAGACCCAGTACTTC. This sequence encodes CASSTRQKETQYF.

This rearrangement joins TRBV5-4 to TRBJ1-5; 9 nucleotides agree with TRBD1. CDR1 and CDR2 (germline): SGHNT, YYREEE (reference sequence). Germline trimming cut 4 bases from V and 7 bases from J; bases unmatched to any gene: 6. The CDR3 extends over 14 amino acids. The CDR3 bases are TGTGCCAGCAGCCTGCACAGGGGGCTGCAGCCCCAGCATTTT. Encoded protein: CASSLHRGLQPQHF. The entire variable domain, with the rest obtained from reference TRBV5-4 and TRBJ1-5, is as follows: ETGVTQSPTHLIKTRGQQVTLRCSSQSGHNTVSWYQQALGQGPQFIFQYYREEENGRGNFPPRFSGLQFPNYSSELNVNALELDDSALYLCASSLHRGLQPQHFGDGTRLSIL.